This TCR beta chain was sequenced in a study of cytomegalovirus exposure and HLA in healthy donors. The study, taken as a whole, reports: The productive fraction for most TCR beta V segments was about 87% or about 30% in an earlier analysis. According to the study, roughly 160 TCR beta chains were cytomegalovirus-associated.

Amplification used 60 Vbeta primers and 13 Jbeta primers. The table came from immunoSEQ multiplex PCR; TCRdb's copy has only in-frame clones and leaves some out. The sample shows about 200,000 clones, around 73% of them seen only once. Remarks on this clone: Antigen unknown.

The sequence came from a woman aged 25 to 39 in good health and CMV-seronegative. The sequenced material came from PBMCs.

CDR3 region: CASSPPTRANTEAFF. CDR3 sequence (DNA): TGTGCCAGCTCACCCCCGACGAGGGCGAACACTGAAGCTTTCTTT. The genes are TRBV18 and TRBJ1-1; D call uncertain. V was shortened by 3 bases and J by 1 base, with 12 bases between the two germline ends. CDR1 and CDR2 from the germline V gene are KGHSH and LQKENI. The CDR3 runs 15 residues.